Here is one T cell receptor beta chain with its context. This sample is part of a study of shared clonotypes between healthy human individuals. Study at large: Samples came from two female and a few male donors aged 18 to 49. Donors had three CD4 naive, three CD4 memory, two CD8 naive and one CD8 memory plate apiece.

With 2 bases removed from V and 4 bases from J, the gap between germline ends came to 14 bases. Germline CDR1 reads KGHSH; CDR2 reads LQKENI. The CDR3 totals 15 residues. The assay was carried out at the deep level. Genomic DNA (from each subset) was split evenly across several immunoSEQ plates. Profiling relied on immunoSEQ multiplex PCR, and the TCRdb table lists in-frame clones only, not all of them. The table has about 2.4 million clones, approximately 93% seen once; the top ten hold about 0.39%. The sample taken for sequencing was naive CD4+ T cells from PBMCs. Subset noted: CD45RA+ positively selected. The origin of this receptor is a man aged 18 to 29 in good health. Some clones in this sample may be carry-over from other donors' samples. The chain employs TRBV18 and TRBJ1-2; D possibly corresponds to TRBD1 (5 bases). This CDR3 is CASSPGSGIVYGYTF. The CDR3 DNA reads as TGTGCCAGCTCACCAGGGTCAGGGATCGTCTATGGCTACACCTTC.